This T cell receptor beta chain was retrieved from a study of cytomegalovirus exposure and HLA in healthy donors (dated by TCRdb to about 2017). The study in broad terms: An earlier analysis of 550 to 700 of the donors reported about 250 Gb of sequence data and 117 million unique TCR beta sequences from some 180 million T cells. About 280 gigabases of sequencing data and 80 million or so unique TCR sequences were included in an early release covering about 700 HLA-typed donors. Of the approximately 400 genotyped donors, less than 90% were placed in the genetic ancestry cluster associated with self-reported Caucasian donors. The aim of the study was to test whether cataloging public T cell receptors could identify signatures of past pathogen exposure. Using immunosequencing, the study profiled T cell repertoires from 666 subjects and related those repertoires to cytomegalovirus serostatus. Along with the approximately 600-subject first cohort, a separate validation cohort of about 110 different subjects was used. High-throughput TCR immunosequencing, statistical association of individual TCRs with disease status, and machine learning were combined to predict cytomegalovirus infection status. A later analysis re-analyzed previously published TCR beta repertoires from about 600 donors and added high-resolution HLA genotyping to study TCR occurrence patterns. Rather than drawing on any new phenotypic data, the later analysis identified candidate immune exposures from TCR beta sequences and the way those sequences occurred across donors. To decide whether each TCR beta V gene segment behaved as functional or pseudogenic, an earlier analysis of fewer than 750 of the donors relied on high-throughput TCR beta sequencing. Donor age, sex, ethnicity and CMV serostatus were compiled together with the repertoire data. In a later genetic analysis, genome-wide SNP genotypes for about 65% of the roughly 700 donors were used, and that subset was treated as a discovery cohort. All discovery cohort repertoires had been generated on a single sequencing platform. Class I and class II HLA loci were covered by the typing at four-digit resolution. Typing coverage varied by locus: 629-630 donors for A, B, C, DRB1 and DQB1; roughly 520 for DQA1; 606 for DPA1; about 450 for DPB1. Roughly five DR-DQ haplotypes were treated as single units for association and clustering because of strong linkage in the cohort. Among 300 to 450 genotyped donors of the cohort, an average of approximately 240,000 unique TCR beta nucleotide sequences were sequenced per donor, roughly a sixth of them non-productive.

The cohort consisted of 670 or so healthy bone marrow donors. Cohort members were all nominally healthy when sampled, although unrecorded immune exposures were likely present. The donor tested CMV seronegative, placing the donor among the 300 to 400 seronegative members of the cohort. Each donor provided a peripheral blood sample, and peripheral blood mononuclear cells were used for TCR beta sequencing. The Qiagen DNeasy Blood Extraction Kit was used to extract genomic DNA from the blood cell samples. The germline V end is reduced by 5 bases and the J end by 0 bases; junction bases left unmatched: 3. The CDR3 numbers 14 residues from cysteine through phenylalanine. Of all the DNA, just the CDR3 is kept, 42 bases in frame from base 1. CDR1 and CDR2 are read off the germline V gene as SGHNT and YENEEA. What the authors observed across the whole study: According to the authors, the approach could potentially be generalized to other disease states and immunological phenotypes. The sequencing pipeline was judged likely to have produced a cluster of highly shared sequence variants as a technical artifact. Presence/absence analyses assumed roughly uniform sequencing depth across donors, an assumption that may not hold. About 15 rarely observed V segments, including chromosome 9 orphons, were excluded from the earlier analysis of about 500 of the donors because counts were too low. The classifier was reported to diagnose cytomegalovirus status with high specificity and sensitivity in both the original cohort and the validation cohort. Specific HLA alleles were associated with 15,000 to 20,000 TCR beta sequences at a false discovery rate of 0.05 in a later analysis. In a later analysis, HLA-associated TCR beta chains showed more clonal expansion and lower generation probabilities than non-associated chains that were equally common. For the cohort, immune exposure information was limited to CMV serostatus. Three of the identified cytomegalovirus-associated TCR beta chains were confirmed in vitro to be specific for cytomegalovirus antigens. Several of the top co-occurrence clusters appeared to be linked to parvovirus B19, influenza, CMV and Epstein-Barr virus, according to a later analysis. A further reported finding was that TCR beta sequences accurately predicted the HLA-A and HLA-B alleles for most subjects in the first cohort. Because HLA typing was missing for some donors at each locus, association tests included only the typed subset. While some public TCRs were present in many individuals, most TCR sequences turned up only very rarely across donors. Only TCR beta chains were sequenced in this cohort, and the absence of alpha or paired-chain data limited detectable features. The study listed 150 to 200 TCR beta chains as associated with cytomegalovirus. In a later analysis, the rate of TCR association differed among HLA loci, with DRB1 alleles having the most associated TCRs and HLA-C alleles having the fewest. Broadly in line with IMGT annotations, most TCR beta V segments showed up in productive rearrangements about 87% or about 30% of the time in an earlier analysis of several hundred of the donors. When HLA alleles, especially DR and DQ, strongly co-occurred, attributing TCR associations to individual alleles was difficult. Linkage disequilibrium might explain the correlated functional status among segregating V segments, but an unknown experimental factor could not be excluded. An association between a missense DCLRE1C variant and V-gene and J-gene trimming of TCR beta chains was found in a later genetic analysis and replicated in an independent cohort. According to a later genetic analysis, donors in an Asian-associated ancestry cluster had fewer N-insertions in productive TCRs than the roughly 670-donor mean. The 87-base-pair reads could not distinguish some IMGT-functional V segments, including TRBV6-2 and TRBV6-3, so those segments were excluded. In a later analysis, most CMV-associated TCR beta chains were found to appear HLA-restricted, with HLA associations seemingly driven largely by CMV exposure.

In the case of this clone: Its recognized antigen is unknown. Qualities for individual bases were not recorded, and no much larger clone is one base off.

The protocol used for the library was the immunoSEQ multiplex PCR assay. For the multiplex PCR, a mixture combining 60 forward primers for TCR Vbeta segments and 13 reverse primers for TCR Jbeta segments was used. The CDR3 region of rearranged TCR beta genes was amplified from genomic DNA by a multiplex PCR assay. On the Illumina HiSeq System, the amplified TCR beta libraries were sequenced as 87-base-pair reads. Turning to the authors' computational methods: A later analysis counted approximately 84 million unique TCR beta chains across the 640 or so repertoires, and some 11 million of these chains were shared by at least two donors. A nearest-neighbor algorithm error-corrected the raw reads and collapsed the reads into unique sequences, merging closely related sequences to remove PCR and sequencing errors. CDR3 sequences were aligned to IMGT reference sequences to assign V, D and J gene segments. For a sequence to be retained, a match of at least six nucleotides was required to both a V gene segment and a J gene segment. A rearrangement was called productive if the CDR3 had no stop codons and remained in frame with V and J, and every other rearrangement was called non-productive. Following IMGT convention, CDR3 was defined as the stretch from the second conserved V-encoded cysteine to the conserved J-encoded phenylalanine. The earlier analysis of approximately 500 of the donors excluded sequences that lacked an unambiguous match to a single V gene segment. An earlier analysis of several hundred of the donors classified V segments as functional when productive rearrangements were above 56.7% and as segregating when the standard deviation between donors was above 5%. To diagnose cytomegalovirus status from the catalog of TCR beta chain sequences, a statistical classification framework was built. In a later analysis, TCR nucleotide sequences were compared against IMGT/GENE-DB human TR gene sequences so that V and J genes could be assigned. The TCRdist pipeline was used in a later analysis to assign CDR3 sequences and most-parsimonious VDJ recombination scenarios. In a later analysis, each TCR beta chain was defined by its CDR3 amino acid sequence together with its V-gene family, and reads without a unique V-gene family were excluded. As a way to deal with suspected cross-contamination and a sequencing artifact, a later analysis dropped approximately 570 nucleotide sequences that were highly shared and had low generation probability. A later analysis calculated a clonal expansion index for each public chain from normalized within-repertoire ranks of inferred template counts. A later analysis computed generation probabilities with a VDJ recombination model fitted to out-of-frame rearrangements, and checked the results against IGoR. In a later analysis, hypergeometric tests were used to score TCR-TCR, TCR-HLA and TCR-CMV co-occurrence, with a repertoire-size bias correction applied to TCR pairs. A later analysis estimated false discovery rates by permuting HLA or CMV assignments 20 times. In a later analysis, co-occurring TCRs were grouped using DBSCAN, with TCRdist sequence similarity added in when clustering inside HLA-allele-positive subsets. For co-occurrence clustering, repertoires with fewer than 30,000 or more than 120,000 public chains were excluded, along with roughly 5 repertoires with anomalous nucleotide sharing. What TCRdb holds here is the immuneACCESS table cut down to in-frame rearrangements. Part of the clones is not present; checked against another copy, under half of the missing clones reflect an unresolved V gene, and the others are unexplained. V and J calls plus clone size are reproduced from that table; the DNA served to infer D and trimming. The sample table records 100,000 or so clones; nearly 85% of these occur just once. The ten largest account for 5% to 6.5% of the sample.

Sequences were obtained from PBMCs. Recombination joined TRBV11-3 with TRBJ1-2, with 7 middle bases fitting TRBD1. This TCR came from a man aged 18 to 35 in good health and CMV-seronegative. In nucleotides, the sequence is TGTGCCAGCAGCCCGGGACAGACTAACTATGGCTACACCTTC. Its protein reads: CASSPGQTNYGYTF. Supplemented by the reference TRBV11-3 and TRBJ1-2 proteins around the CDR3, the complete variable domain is EAGVVQSPRYKIIEKKQPVAFWCNPISGHNTLYWYLQNLGQGPELLIRYENEEAVDDSQLPKDRFSAERLKGVDSTLKIQPAELGDSAVYLCASSPGQTNYGYTFGSGTRLTVV.